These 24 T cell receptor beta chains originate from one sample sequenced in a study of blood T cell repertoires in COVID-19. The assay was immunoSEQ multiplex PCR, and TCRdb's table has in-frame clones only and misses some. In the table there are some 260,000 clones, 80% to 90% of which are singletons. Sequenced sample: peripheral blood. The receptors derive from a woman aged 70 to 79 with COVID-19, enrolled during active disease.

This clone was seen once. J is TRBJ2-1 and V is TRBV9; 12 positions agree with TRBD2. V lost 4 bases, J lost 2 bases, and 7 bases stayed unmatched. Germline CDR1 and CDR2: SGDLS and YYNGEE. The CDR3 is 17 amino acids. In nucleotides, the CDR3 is TGTGCCAGCAGCCCCAGACTAGCGGGAGACACCTACAATGAGCAGTTCTTC. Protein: CASSPRLAGDTYNEQFF.

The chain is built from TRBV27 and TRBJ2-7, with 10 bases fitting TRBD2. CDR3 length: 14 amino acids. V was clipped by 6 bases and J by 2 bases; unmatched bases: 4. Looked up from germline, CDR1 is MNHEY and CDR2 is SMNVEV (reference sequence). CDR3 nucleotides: TGTGCCAGCAGACGACTAGCGGGTGCCTACGAGCAGTACTTC. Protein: CASRRLAGAYEQYF.

As DNA, the CDR3 is TGTGCCAGCAGCTTAAGGCCCTTGGACAATGAGCAGTTCTTC. Its protein product is CASSLRPLDNEQFF. V and J are TRBV7-3 and TRBJ2-1; D is uncertain. CDR3 size: 14 residues. CDR1 is SGHTA and CDR2 is FQGTGA in the germline V gene. V dropped 1 base and J dropped 5 bases, with 9 bases sitting between them.

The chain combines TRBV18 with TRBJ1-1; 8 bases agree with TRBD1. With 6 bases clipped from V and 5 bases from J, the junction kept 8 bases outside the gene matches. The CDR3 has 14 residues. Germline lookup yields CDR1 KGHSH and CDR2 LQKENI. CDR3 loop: CASSFETGVTEAFF. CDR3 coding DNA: TGTGCCAGCTCGTTCGAGACAGGGGTTACTGAAGCTTTCTTT.

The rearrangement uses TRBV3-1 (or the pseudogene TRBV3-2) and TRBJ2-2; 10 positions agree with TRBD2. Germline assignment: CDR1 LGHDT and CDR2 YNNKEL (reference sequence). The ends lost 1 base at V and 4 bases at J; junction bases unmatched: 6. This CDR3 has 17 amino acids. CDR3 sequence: CASSQGASGSFTGELFF. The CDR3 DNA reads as TGTGCCAGCAGCCAAGGAGCTAGCGGGAGTTTCACCGGGGAGCTGTTTTTT.

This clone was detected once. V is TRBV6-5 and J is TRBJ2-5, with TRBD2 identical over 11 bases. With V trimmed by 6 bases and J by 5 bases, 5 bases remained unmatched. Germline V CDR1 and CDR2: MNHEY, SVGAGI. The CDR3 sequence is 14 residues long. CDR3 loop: CASRVAGGGETQYF. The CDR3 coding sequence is TGTGCCAGCAGAGTAGCGGGAGGGGGCGAGACCCAGTACTTC.

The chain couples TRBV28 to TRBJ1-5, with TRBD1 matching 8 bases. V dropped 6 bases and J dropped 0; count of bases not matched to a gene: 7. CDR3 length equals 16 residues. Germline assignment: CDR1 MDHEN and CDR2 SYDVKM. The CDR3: CASRKQGGYSNQPQHF. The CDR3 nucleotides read TGTGCCAGCAGGAAACAGGGGGGATATAGCAATCAGCCCCAGCATTTT.

In nucleotides, the CDR3 is TGTGCCAGCAGCGACACTCGACAGGGAAGGAGGTTCACTGAAGCTTTCTTT. Encoded protein: CASSDTRQGRRFTEAFF. This chain joins TRBV7-9 and TRBJ1-1; TRBD1 matches at 7 bases. This CDR3 comprises 17 residues. V trimming: 5 bases; J trimming: 4 bases; junction bases outside the gene matches: 16. Germline CDR1 SEHNR, CDR2 FQNEAQ (reference sequence).

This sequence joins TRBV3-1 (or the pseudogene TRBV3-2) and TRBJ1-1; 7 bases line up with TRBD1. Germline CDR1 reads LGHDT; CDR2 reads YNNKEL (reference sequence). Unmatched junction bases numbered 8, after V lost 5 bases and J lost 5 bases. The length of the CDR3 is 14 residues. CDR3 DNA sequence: TGTGCCAGCAGCTTTTTCCAGGGGGGAACTGAAGCTTTCTTT. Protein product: CASSFFQGGTEAFF.

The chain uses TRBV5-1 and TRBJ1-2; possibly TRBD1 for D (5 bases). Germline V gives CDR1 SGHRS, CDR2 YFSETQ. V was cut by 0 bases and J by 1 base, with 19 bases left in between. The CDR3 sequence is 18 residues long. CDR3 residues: CASSLALTGTPFNYGYTF. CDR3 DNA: TGCGCCAGCAGCTTGGCTTTAACCGGGACTCCTTTTAACTATGGCTACACCTTC.

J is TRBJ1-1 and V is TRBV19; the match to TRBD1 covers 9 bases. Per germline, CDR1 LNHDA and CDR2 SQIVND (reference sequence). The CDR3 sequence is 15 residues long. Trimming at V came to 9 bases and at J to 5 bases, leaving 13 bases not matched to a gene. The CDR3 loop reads CASWGEQGARTEAFF. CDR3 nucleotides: TGTGCCAGCTGGGGGGAACAGGGGGCGAGGACTGAAGCTTTCTTT.

CDR3 sequence: CASRPGTGGYGYTF. DNA for the CDR3: TGTGCCAGCAGGCCCGGGACCGGGGGCTATGGCTACACCTTC. V gene TRBV28 combines with J gene TRBJ1-2, with TRBD1 as a possible D gene (5 bases). Trimming pared 6 bases from V and 4 bases from J, leaving 15 bases between. The CDR3 spans 14 residues. CDR1 and CDR2 (germline): MDHEN, SYDVKM.

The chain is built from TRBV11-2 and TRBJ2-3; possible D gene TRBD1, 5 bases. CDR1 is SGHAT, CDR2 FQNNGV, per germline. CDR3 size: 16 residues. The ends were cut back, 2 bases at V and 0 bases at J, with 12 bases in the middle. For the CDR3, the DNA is TGTGCCAGCAGCTTAAGGGGTGGACCTAGCACAGATACGCAGTATTTT. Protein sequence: CASSLRGGPSTDTQYF.

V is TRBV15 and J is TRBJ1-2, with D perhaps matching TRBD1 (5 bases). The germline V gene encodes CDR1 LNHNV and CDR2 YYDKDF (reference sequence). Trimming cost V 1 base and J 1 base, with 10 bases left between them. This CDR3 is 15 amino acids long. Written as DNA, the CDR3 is TGTGCCACCAGCAGAGGCCAGGGTGGTAACTATGGCTACACCTTC. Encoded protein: CATSRGQGGNYGYTF. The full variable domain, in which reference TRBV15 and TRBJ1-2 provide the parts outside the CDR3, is DAMVIQNPRYQVTQFGKPVTLSCSQTLNHNVMYWYQQKSSQAPKLLFHYYDKDFNNEADTPDNFQSRRPNTSFCFLDIRSPGLGDTAMYLCATSRGQGGNYGYTFGSGTRLTVV.

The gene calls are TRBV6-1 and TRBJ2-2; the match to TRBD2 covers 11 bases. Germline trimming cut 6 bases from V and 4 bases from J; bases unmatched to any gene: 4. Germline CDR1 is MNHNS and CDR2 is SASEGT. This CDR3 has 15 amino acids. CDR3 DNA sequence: TGTGCCAGCAGCGTTAGCGGGAGGGCCACCGGGGAGCTGTTTTTT. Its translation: CASSVSGRATGELFF.

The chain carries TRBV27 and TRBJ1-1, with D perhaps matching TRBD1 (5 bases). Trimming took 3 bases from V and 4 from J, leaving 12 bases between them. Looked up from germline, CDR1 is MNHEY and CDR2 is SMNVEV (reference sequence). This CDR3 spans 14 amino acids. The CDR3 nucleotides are TGTGCCAGCAGTTTCCAGGGTAGGGGCACTGAAGCTTTCTTT. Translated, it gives CASSFQGRGTEAFF.

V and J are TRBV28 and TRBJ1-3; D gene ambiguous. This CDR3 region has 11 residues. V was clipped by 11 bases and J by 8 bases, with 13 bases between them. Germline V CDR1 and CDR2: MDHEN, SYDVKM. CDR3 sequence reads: CAARGSDTIYF. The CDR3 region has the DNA TGTGCCGCCCGAGGGTCCGACACCATATATTTT.

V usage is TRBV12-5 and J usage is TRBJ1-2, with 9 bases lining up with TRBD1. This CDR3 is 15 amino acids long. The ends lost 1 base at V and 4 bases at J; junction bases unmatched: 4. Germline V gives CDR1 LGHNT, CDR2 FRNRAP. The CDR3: CASGLGTGGGYGYTF. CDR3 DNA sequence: TGTGCTAGTGGTTTGGGAACAGGGGGCGGCTATGGCTACACCTTC.

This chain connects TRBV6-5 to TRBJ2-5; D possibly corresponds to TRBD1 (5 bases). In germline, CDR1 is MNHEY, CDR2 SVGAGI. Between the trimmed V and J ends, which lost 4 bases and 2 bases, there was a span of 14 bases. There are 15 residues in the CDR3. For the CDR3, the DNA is TGTGCCAGCAGTTTATTGACAGCTACTCAAGAGACCCAGTACTTC. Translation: CASSLLTATQETQYF.

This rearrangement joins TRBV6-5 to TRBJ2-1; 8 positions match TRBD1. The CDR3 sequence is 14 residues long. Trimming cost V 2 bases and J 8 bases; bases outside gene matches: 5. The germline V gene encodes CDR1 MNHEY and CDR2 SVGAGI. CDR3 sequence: CASSYLTGAYEQFF. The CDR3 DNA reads TGTGCCAGCAGTTACCTGACAGGGGCGTATGAGCAGTTCTTC.

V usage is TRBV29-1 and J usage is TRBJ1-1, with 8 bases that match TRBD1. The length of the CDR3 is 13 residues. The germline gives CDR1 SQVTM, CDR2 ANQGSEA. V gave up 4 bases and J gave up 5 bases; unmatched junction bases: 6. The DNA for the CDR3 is TGCAGCGTTGTCAGGGGGCGGGATACTGAAGCTTTCTTT. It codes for CSVVRGRDTEAFF.

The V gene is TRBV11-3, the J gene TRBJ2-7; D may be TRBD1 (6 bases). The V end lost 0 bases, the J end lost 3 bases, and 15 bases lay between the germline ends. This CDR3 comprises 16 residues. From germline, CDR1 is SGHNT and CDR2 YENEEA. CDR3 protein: CASSLEGTGKNYEQYF. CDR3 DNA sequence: TGTGCCAGCAGCTTAGAAGGCACAGGGAAAAACTACGAGCAGTACTTC.

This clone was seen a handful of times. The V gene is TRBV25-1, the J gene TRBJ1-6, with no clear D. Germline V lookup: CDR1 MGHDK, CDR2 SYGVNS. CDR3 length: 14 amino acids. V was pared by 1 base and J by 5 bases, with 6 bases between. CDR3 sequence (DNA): TGTGCCAGCAGTGAATCTAGCGATAATTCACCCCTCCACTTT. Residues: CASSESSDNSPLHF.

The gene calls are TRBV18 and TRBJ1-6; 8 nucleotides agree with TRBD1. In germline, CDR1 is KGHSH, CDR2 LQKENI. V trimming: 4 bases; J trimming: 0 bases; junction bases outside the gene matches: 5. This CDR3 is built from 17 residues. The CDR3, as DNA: TGTGCCAGCTCACGACGGACAGGGAGCTCCTATAATTCACCCCTCCACTTT. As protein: CASSRRTGSSYNSPLHF.